This is a list of T cell receptor beta chains from one sample in a study of blood T cell repertoires in COVID-19. This table comes from immunoSEQ multiplex PCR, and its TCRdb copy is limited to in-frame clones, with some not included. The repertoire consists of around 230,000 clones, with over 80% occurring once and the leading ten covering around 30%. Specimen: peripheral blood. The receptors stem from a man in his forties or fifties with acute or convalescent COVID-19. The CDR3 runs from the conserved cysteine through the conserved F or W. D genes are given only for firm matches. A row's size may be missing; if present it is once, few, many or a size class.

j_call v_call clone_size cdr3_length d_call cdr3_nt cdr3_aa
TRBJ2-5 TRBV5-1 few 13 TRBD1 TGCGCCAGCAGCTTGGGAGGGGGCGAGACCCAGTACTTC CASSLGGGETQYF
TRBJ1-2 TRBV5-4 . 14 TRBD1 TGTGCCAGCACCATGGTGGGACAGAACTATGGCTACACCTTC CASTMVGQNYGYTF
TRBJ2-1 TRBV19 . 15 TRBD2 TGTGCCAGTAGTCCTACTAGCGGGAGTTACAATGAGCAGTTCTTC CASSPTSGSYNEQFF
TRBJ1-3 TRBV15 . 13 . TGTGCCACCAGCAGGGGAGCTGGAAACACCATATATTTT CATSRGAGNTIYF
TRBJ2-3 TRBV19 . 15 . TGTGCCAGTAGTGCCTCCATGGGGGGTCCAGATACGCAGTATTTT CASSASMGGPDTQYF
TRBJ1-4 TRBV15 . 15 . TGTGCCACCAGCAGAGGACCTCTTCAGGGAGAAAAACTGTTTTTT CATSRGPLQGEKLFF
TRBJ1-1 TRBV2 once 14 . TGTGCCAGCAAGGTCGGGCAGCGGGCGTCTGAAGCTTTCTTT CASKVGQRASEAFF
TRBJ1-3 TRBV7-9 once 15 . TGTGCCAGCAGTCCTACCACTGGAGCAGGAAACACCATATATTTT CASSPTTGAGNTIYF
TRBJ2-1 TRBV2 . 14 . TGTGCCAGCAGTAGCTGGGCCCAGACGAGCGAGCAGTTCTTC CASSSWAQTSEQFF
TRBJ1-2 TRBV7-9 . 13 TRBD1 TGTGCCAGCAGCTTAGGGGACAGCTATGGCTACACCTTC CASSLGDSYGYTF
TRBJ1-5 TRBV30 . 14 TRBD1 TGTGCCTGGAGTGGGACAGGGGGCTGGCAGCCCCAGCATTTT CAWSGTGGWQPQHF
TRBJ1-2 TRBV7-8 . 14 . TGTGCCAGCAGCACAGAGACACTGAACTATGGCTACACCTTC CASSTETLNYGYTF
TRBJ2-2 TRBV27 once 16 TRBD1 TGTGCCAGCAGCACACGACAGGGGGCAGATACCGGGGAGCTGTTTTTT CASSTRQGADTGELFF
TRBJ1-1 TRBV5-1 . 14 . TGCGCCAGCAGCTCCGCACAGGGAAACACTGAAGCTTTCTTT CASSSAQGNTEAFF
TRBJ1-5 TRBV6-6 . 13 TRBD1 TGTGCCAGCAGTAGACAGGGAAGTCAGCCCCAGCATTTT CASSRQGSQPQHF
TRBJ2-3 TRBV30 . 15 TRBD2 TGTGCCTGGAAAAGCGGGAGTCCTAGCACAGATACGCAGTATTTT CAWKSGSPSTDTQYF